The sequence of this T cell receptor (beta chain) was determined in a study of T cells in Graves' hyperthyroidism and ophthalmopathy. Study-level background: Blood was drawn when the patient was first diagnosed and still untreated.

Germline V lookup: CDR1 SGHVS, CDR2 FQNEAQ. V was pared by 3 bases and J by 6 bases, with 13 bases between. The CDR3 totals 14 residues. RNA transcripts were the template for amplifying TCR beta CDR3 regions. First-round RT-PCR targeting the TCR CDR3 was performed with the HTBI primer set. TCRdb itself ran the multiplex PCR reads through MiXCR, one entry per CDR3 protein. Among approximately 870,000 distinct CDR3 sequences listed, about 38% were seen once. The receptor was derived from a man between 18 and 29 years old with Graves' hyperthyroidism. The gene calls are TRBV7-8 and TRBJ2-3; D might be TRBD1 (5 bases). The sample consisted of blood. CDR3 amino acids: CASSFGRAPDTQYF. The CDR3 DNA is TGTGCCAGCAGCTTTGGCAGGGCCCCGGATACGCAGTATTTT.